The T cell receptor beta chain under discussion was sequenced for a study of blood T cell repertoires in COVID-19. As for the study in general: Italy, Spain and the United States were the sources of the convalescent and acute COVID-19 samples. T cells, B-cell-depleted T cells, or PBMCs supplied cDNA or gDNA.

The V gene's germline CDR1 is LNHNV and CDR2 YYDKDF (reference sequence). J was trimmed by 8 bases and V by 5 bases; bases with no gene match: 8. The CDR3 loop spans 15 amino acids. As originally analysed: Amplification of reference gene primers was used by the study to estimate nucleated cell counts. Profiled with immunoSEQ multiplex PCR; TCRdb holds only in-frame clones, not every one. The V and J calls and clone size come from that table; D and trimming were worked out from the DNA. The repertoire holds roughly 26,000 clones, just over 85% seen once, with about 16% in the top ten. The sequence was collected from a man between 65 and 79 years old with acute or convalescent COVID-19. The specimen was peripheral blood. The V call is TRBV15, the J call TRBJ2-1, with 11 bases identical to TRBD2. CDR3: CATSGGTSGGDEQFF. CDR3 coding DNA: TGTGCCACCAGCGGCGGGACTAGCGGAGGGGATGAGCAGTTCTTC.